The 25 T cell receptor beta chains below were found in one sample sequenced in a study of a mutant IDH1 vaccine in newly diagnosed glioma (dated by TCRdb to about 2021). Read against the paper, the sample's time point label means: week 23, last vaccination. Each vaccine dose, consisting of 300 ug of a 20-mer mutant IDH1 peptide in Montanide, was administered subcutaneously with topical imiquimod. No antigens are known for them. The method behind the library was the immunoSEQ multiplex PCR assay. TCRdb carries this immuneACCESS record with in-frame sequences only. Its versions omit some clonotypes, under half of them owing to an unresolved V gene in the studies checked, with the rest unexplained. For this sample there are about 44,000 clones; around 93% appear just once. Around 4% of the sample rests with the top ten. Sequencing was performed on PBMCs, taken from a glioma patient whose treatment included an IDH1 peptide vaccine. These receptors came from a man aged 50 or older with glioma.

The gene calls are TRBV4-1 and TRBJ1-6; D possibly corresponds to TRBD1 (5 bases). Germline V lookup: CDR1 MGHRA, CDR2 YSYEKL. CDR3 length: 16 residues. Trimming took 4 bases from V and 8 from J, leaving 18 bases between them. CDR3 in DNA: TGCGCCAGCAGCCGCCTTTTGGGACGGGGGGATTCACCCCTCCACTTT. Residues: CASSRLLGRGDSPLHF.

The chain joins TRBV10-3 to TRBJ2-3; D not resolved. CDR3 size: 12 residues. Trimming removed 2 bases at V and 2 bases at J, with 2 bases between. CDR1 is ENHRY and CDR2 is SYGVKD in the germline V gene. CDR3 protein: CAISEDTDTQYF. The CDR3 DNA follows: TGTGCCATCAGTGAGGACACAGATACGCAGTATTTT.

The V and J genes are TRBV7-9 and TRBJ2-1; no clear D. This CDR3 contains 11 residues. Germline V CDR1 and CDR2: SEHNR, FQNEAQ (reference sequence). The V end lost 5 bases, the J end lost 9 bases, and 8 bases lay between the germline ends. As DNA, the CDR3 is TGTGCCAGCAGCGGCGGTATTGAGCAGTTCTTC. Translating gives CASSGGIEQFF.

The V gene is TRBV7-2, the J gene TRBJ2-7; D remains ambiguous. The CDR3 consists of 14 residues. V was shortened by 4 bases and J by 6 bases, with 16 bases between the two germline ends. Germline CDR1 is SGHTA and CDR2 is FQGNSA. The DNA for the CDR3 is TGTGCCAGCAGCTCGACCTGGCGGAATGTCGAGCAGTACTTC. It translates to CASSSTWRNVEQYF.

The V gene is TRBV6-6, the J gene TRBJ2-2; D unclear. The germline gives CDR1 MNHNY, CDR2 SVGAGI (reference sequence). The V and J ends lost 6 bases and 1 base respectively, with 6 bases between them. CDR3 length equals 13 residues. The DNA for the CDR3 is TGTGCCAGCAGACGACAGAACACCGGGGAGCTGTTTTTT. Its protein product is CASRRQNTGELFF.

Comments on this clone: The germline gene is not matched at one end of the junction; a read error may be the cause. The CDR3 region has the DNA TGTGCCAGCGGTGATAGCGGGAGGACGTCCTACAATGAGCAGTTCTTC. This translates into CASGDSGRTSYNEQFF. The chain recombines TRBV6-1 with TRBJ2-1; 10 bases line up with TRBD2. This CDR3 region has 16 residues. Germline V gene lookup returns CDR1 MNHNS and CDR2 SASEGT.

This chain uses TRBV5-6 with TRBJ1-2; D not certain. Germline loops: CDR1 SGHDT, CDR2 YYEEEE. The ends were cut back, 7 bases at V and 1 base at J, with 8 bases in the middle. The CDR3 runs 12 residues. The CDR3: CASAEGNYGYTF. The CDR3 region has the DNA TGTGCCAGCGCGGAGGGTAACTATGGCTACACCTTC. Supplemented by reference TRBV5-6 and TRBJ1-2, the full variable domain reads DAGVTQSPTHLIKTRGQQVTLRCSPKSGHDTVSWYQQALGQGPQFIFQYYEEEERQRGNFPDRFSGHQFPNYSSELNVNALLLGDSALYLCASAEGNYGYTFGSGTRLTVV.

CDR3 sequence: CASSGGGGLPSGEQYF. The CDR3 bases are TGTGCCAGCAGCGGAGGCGGGGGACTCCCCTCCGGCGAGCAGTACTTC. The genes are TRBV7-2 and TRBJ2-7; 7 bases are a match to TRBD2. CDR1 and CDR2 (germline): SGHTA, FQGNSA. Trimming removed 5 bases from V and 6 bases from J; junction bases left unmatched: 16. This CDR3 has 16 residues.

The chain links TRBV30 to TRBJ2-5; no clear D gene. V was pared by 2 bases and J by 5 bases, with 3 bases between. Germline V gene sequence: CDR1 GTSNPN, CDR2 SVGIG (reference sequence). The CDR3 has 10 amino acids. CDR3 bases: TGTGCCTGGAGTCGGGAGACCCAGTACTTC. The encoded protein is CAWSRETQYF. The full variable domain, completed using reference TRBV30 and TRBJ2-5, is SQTIHQWPATLVQPVGSPLSLECTVEGTSNPNLYWYRQAAGRGLQLLFYSVGIGQISSEVPQNLSASRPQDRQFILSSKKLLLSDSGFYLCAWSRETQYFGPGTRLLVL.

The CDR3: CAWTRRGAFTGYTF. CDR3 sequence (DNA): TGTGCCTGGACCCGGCGGGGGGCGTTTACTGGCTACACCTTC. The chain recombines TRBV30 with TRBJ1-2; possibly TRBD1 for D (6 bases). The CDR3 is 14 residues long. Trimming removed 4 bases from V and 7 bases from J, with 19 bases in between. Germline values: CDR1 GTSNPN, CDR2 SVGIG (reference sequence).

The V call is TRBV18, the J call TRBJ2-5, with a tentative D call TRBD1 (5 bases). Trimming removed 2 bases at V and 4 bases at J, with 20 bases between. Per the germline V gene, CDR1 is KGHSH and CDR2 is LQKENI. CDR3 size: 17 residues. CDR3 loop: CASSPDPGQGFGETQYF. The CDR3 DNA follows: TGTGCCAGCTCACCAGACCCCGGGCAGGGCTTTGGAGAGACCCAGTACTTC.

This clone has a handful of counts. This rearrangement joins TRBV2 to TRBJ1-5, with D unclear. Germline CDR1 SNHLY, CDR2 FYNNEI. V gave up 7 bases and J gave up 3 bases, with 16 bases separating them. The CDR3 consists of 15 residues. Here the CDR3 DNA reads TGTGCCAGCATCGGAGGAGGGTTAACCAATCAGCCCCAGCATTTT. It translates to CASIGGGLTNQPQHF.

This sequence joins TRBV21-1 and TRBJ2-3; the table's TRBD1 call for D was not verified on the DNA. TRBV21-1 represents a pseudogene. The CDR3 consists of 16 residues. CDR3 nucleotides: TGTGCCAGCAGCAAAGATTTGGGACAGGGAATAGATACGCAGTATTTT. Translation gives CASSKDLGQGIDTQYF.

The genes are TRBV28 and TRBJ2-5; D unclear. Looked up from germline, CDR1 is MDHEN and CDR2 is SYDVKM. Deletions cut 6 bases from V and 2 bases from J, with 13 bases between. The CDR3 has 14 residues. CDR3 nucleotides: TGTGCCAGCAGCTTTCCCGGGTCTCAAGAGACCCAGTACTTC. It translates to CASSFPGSQETQYF.

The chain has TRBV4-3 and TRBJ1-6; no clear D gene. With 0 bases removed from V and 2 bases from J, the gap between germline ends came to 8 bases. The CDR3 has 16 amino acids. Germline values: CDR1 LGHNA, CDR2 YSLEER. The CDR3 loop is CASSQDVATYNSPLHF. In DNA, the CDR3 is TGCGCCAGCAGCCAAGATGTGGCAACCTATAATTCACCCCTCCACTTT.

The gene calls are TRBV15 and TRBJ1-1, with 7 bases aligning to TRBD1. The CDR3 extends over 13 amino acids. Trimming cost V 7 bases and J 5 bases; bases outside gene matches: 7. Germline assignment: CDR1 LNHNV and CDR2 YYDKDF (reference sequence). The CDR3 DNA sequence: TGTGCCACCAAGCAGGGGGTAACAACTGAAGCTTTCTTT. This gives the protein CATKQGVTTEAFF.

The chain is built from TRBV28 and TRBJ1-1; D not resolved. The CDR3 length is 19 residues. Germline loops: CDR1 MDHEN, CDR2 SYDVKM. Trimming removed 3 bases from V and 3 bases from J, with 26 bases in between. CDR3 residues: CASSLSLRIEVPLHTEAFF. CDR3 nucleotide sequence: TGTGCCAGCAGTTTGAGTTTGCGGATTGAGGTCCCGCTTCACACTGAAGCTTTCTTT.

The CDR3 DNA reads as TGTGCCAGCACCACGTCGCAGGCGCTATATGGCTACACCTTC. Translation gives CASTTSQALYGYTF. The rearrangement links TRBV9 to TRBJ1-2; D is unresolved. The V and J ends lost 6 bases and 5 bases respectively, with 17 bases between them. Germline V CDR1 and CDR2: SGDLS, YYNGEE. The CDR3 has 14 residues. Drawing the rest from reference TRBV9 and TRBJ1-2, the complete variable domain is DSGVTQTPKHLITATGQRVTLRCSPRSGDLSVYWYQQSLDQGLQFLIQYYNGEERAKGNILERFSAQQFPDLHSELNLSSLELGDSALYFCASTTSQALYGYTFGSGTRLTVV.

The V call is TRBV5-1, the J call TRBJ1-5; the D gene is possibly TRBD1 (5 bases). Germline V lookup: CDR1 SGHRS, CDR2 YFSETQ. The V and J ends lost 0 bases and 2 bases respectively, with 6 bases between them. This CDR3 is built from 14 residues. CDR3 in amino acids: CASSLAGGNQPQHF. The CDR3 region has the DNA TGCGCCAGCAGCTTGGCGGGGGGCAATCAGCCCCAGCATTTT.

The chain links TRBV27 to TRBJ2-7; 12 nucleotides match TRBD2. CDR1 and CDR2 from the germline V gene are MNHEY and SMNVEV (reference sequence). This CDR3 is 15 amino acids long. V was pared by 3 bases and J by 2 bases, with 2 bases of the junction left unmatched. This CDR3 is CASSFGLAGPYEQYF. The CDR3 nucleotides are TGTGCCAGCAGTTTTGGACTAGCGGGACCCTACGAGCAGTACTTC.

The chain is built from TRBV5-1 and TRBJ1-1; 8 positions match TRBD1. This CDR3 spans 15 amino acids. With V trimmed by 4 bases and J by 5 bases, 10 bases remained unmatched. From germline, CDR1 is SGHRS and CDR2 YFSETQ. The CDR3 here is CASSEVTGARTEAFF. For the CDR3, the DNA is TGCGCCAGCAGCGAGGTGACAGGGGCAAGAACTGAAGCTTTCTTT.

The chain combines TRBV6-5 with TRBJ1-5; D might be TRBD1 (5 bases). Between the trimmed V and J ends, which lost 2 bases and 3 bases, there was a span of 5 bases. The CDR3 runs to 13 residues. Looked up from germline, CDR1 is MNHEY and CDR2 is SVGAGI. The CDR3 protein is CASSYGANQPQHF. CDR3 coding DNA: TGTGCCAGCAGTTACGGGGCCAATCAGCCCCAGCATTTT.

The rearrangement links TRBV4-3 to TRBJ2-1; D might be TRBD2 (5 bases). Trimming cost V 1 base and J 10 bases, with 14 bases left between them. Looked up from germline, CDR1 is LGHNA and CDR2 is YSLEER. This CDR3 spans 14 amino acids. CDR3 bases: TGCGCCAGCAGCCAAGTCATTTCGGGCGGGGAGCAGTTCTTC. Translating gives CASSQVISGGEQFF.

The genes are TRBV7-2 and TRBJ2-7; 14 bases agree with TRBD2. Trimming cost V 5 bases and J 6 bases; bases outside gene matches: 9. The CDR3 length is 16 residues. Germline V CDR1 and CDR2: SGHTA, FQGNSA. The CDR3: CASSRGLAGGSTEQYF. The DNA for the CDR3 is TGTGCCAGCAGCCGCGGACTAGCGGGGGGATCTACCGAGCAGTACTTC.

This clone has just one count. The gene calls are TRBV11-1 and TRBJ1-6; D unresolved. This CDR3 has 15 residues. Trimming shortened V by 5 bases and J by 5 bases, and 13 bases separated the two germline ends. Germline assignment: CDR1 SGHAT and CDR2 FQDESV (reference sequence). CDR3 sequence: CASSTRMADNSPLHF. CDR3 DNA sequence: TGTGCCAGCAGCACCCGGATGGCGGATAATTCACCCCTCCACTTT.